Listed here are 19 T cell receptor beta chains from one sample, sequenced in a study of neurological immune-mediated disorders. TCRdb re-analysed the 5' RACE reads in MiXCR, keeping a single row per CDR3 protein. The table has fewer than 50,000 distinct CDR3 sequences, 12% seen once. Time point of the sample: longitudinal time-point 3. Input material: PBMCs. The receptor source for this set is a male donor with HTLV-1-associated myelopathy (HAM/TSP).

Ten or more counts support this clonotype. This chain uses TRBV28 with TRBJ2-7; 10 nucleotides match TRBD2. V lost 3 bases, J lost 3 bases, and 5 bases stayed unmatched. This CDR3 spans 15 amino acids. The germline CDR1 and CDR2 sequences are MDHEN and SYDVKM. The DNA of the CDR3 is TGTGCCAGCAGTTTGGCGATAGCGGGGGGCTACGAGCAGTACTTC. Protein product: CASSLAIAGGYEQYF.

This chain links TRBV4-3 with TRBJ2-2; TRBD2 matches at 9 bases. This CDR3 is 17 amino acids long. Trimming cost V 1 base and J 4 bases; bases outside gene matches: 7. Germline V CDR1 and CDR2: LGHNA, YSLEER. CDR3 in amino acids: CASSQAWRGGLTGELFF. The CDR3, as DNA: TGCGCCAGCAGCCAAGCTTGGCGGGGGGGCCTCACCGGGGAGCTGTTTTTT.

This clonotype was seen ten or more times. The V gene is TRBV20-1, the J gene TRBJ2-7, with unresolved D. Germline-derived CDR1 and CDR2 are DFQATT and SNEGSKA (reference sequence). V lost 2 bases and J lost 4, with 15 bases in between. The CDR3 has 14 residues. The CDR3 loop reads CSARIMERGYEQYF. The CDR3 region has the DNA TGCAGTGCTAGAATTATGGAGCGTGGGTACGAGCAGTACTTC.

In its sample, this clonotype was seen many times. The chain uses TRBV11-1 and TRBJ2-3; D is unresolved. Germline-derived CDR1 and CDR2 are SGHAT and FQDESV (reference sequence). This CDR3 spans 15 amino acids. With 3 bases removed from V and 4 bases from J, the gap between germline ends came to 14 bases. CDR3 region: CASSFLGYSPDTQYF. CDR3 DNA sequence: TGTGCCAGCAGCTTCTTGGGGTACAGTCCAGATACGCAGTATTTT.

This clonotype was found many times. The J gene is TRBJ2-5, the V gene TRBV5-1; TRBD1 might be the D (5 bases). The CDR3 has 14 amino acids. Per the germline V gene, CDR1 is SGHRS and CDR2 is YFSETQ. V was shortened by 4 bases and J by 5 bases, with 15 bases between the two germline ends. The CDR3 sequence: CASSPPGPGETQYF. The CDR3 nucleotides read TGCGCCAGCAGCCCACCAGGGCCTGGGGAGACCCAGTACTTC.

This clonotype was observed many times. The DNA for the CDR3 is TGCGCCAGCACCCCCACAGGGGAACGCGGCTACACCTTC. The encoded protein is CASTPTGERGYTF. V gene TRBV5-1 combines with J gene TRBJ1-2; TRBD1 agrees at 7 bases. There are 13 residues in the CDR3. Germline CDR1 and CDR2: SGHRS and YFSETQ. Trimming cost V 6 bases and J 8 bases; bases outside gene matches: 10.

This clonotype was recorded many times. This chain links TRBV6-5 with TRBJ1-1; maybe TRBD1 (5 bases). CDR1 and CDR2 (germline): MNHEY, SVGAGI. The CDR3 contains 15 residues. Trimming took 0 bases from V and 0 from J, leaving 8 bases between them. CDR3: CASSYSPGMNTEAFF. Here the CDR3 DNA reads TGTGCCAGCAGTTACTCGCCAGGGATGAACACTGAAGCTTTCTTT.

There are many counts of this clonotype. The gene calls are TRBV7-8 and TRBJ1-1; D gene uncertain. CDR3 length: 14 residues. In germline, CDR1 is SGHVS, CDR2 FQNEAQ. V gave up 1 base and J gave up 4 bases, with 10 bases separating them. In DNA, the CDR3 is TGTGCCAGCAGCTTAGACGCCCGTTCCACTGAAGCTTTCTTT. Translated, it gives CASSLDARSTEAFF.

At least ten counts were recorded for this clonotype. This chain uses TRBV10-3 with TRBJ2-5; D perhaps matches TRBD1 (6 bases). The CDR3 extends over 15 amino acids. From germline, CDR1 is ENHRY and CDR2 SYGVKD. Trimming removed 2 bases at V and 2 bases at J, with 12 bases between. CDR3 bases: TGTGCCATCAGTGAGGGCGACAGGCTACAAGAGACCCAGTACTTC. Translating it yields CAISEGDRLQETQYF.

There are many counts of this clonotype. The chain recombines TRBV5-1 with TRBJ1-1, with 7 bases aligning to TRBD1. V lost 1 base to trimming and J lost 6 bases; unmatched junction nucleotides: 3. Germline V lookup: CDR1 SGHRS, CDR2 YFSETQ. The length of the CDR3 is 13 residues. The CDR3 sequence: CASSLWQGAEAFF. In DNA form, the CDR3 reads TGCGCCAGCAGCTTGTGGCAGGGGGCTGAAGCTTTCTTT.

In its sample, this clonotype was seen once. The genes are TRBV20-1 and TRBJ2-5, with a weak D call TRBD1 (5 bases). V was clipped by 6 bases and J by 4 bases, with 15 bases between them. CDR1 and CDR2 from the germline V gene are DFQATT and SNEGSKA (reference sequence). The CDR3 is made up of 13 amino acids. The CDR3 bases are TGCAGTGCAATGACAGTAGGCCGAGAGACCCAGTACTTC. Its protein is CSAMTVGRETQYF.

This clonotype was counted many times. This chain uses TRBV7-2 with TRBJ2-7, with no clear D. The CDR3 loop spans 13 amino acids. Per the germline V gene, CDR1 is SGHTA and CDR2 is FQGNSA. The V end was cut by 5 bases, the J end by 3 bases, with 11 bases between. CDR3 amino acids: CASSVGSDYEQYF. The CDR3 region has the DNA TGTGCCAGCAGCGTCGGATCAGACTACGAGCAGTACTTC.

This clonotype is judged medium-sized. V is TRBV20-1 and J is TRBJ2-5; TRBD2 might be the D (5 bases). The germline V gene has CDR1 DFQATT and CDR2 SNEGSKA (reference sequence). V was clipped by 5 bases and J by 0 bases, with 10 bases between them. The CDR3 has 13 amino acids. This chain's CDR3 is CSAAGPYQETQYF. For the CDR3, the DNA is TGCAGTGCTGCGGGCCCGTACCAAGAGACCCAGTACTTC.

This clonotype was seen repeatedly, ten times or more. The rearrangement links TRBV28 to TRBJ1-4, with D maybe TRBD1 (5 bases). The CDR3 spans 12 residues. Per germline, CDR1 MDHEN and CDR2 SYDVKM. Trimming took off 7 bases at V and 14 bases at J, with 17 bases between the two ends. CDR3 loop: CASTPRGTSLFF. DNA of the CDR3: TGTGCCAGCACCCCGAGGGGAACAAGTCTGTTTTTT.

The chain recombines TRBV5-1 with TRBJ1-4; perhaps TRBD1 as D (6 bases). Germline lookup yields CDR1 SGHRS and CDR2 YFSETQ. V gave up 4 bases and J gave up 6 bases, with 10 bases separating them. The CDR3 has 13 amino acids. Here the CDR3 DNA reads TGCGCCAGCAGCCGGGACACCGATGAAAAACTGTTTTTT. This encodes CASSRDTDEKLFF.

This clonotype was observed many times. The chain combines TRBV6-5 with TRBJ1-6; 9 positions agree with TRBD1. The junction had 10 bases not matched to a gene; V was cut back by 2 bases and J by 8 bases. The V gene's germline CDR1 is MNHEY and CDR2 SVGAGI. The CDR3 sequence is 17 residues long. CDR3 in amino acids: CASSYALRTGEDSPLHF. Here the CDR3 DNA reads TGTGCCAGCAGTTACGCCCTACGGACAGGGGAGGATTCACCCCTCCACTTT.

This clonotype was counted at least ten times. This chain uses TRBV3-1 with TRBJ2-7; the D call may be TRBD1 or TRBD2 (5 bases each). The CDR3 spans 15 residues. Trimming cost V 4 bases and J 1 base, with 14 bases left between them. Germline V gene data show CDR1 as LGHDT and CDR2 as YNNKEL (reference sequence). The CDR3 nucleotides are TGTGCCAGCAGCCGAGGGCAGGGAAAATCCTACGAGCAGTACTTC. Residues: CASSRGQGKSYEQYF.

This clonotype was seen at least ten times. This chain connects TRBV9 to TRBJ1-1; D is unclear. Germline-derived CDR1 and CDR2 are SGDLS and YYNGEE. V lost 0 bases and J 2 bases, leaving 14 bases between the germline ends. The CDR3 totals 16 residues. CDR3 amino acids: CASSVGVASSNTEAFF. CDR3 in DNA: TGTGCCAGCAGCGTAGGGGTAGCGAGCTCCAACACTGAAGCTTTCTTT.

This clonotype was counted ten times or more. The chain links TRBV7-6 to TRBJ1-6; D call uncertain. The CDR3 consists of 13 residues. Trimming stripped 2 bases from V and 11 bases from J, with 10 bases between. Per the germline V gene, CDR1 is SGHVS and CDR2 is FNYEAQ. As DNA, the CDR3 is TGTGCCAGCAGCTTAAGCTATGCAGCACCCCTCCACTTT. It encodes CASSLSYAAPLHF.